This T cell receptor beta chain was found in a study of blood T cell repertoires in COVID-19. Study-level information: T cells, B-cell-depleted T cells, or PBMCs supplied cDNA or gDNA.

The method was immunoSEQ multiplex PCR; TCRdb's version includes in-frame clones alone and lacks a portion of them. Of about 190,000 clones listed, roughly 80% are singletons. The CDR3 runs to 18 residues. With 4 bases removed from V and 3 bases from J, the gap between germline ends came to 24 bases. This clonotype originated in a woman between 45 and 65 years old with acute or convalescent COVID-19. The sequencing sample was made of peripheral blood. V gene TRBV23-1 combines with J gene TRBJ1-1; D is unclear. TRBV23-1 belongs to the ORF category, with a function that is uncertain. CDR3 DNA: TGCGCCAGCAGTCTCCCAACCTGGAGGGATTGGAAAGACACTGAAGCTTTCTTT. Translated: CASSLPTWRDWKDTEAFF.